One and the same sample provided the 3 T cell receptor beta chains below, sequenced in a study of early T cells in non-severe SARS-CoV-2 infection. TCRdb redid the calling of the 5' RACE reads with MiXCR, one entry per CDR3 protein. The repertoire includes 65,000 to 80,000 distinct CDR3 sequences, roughly 12% of them detected once, and approximately 4.5% sits in the top ten. Specimen: whole blood. The receptors stem from an adult who was a healthcare worker with PCR-confirmed SARS-CoV-2 infection or an uninfected control (not recorded which).

This clonotype was counted a few times. The chain uses TRBV9 and TRBJ2-3, with D tentatively TRBD2 (6 bases). The CDR3 extends over 12 amino acids. V gave up 4 bases and J gave up 9 bases, with 12 bases separating them. Looked up from germline, CDR1 is SGDLS and CDR2 is YYNGEE. The CDR3, as DNA: TGTGCCAGCAGCTCACGGGACTCCACGCAGTATTTT. The encoded protein is CASSSRDSTQYF.

This clonotype was seen more than once but under ten times. CDR3 residues: CASSQGYGDEKLFF. CDR3 sequence (DNA): TGTGCCAGCAGCCAAGGTTACGGGGATGAAAAACTGTTTTTT. The chain employs TRBV4-2 and TRBJ1-4; D unclear. Trimming removed 1 base at V and 6 bases at J, with 9 bases between. CDR3 length: 14 amino acids. Germline V gene sequence: CDR1 LGHNA, CDR2 YNFKEQ.

This clonotype was recorded at least ten times. The genes are TRBV11-3 and TRBJ2-3; 9 bases are a match to TRBD1. Germline lookup yields CDR1 SGHNT and CDR2 YENEEA. V gave up 5 bases and J gave up 3 bases; unmatched junction bases: 9. The CDR3 extends over 16 amino acids. The DNA for the CDR3 is TGTGCCAGCAGCACCCGGACAGGGGATACGACAGATACGCAGTATTTT. Its translation: CASSTRTGDTTDTQYF. Based on the CDR3 plus reference TRBV11-3 and TRBJ2-3, the full variable domain is EAGVVQSPRYKIIEKKQPVAFWCNPISGHNTLYWYLQNLGQGPELLIRYENEEAVDDSQLPKDRFSAERLKGVDSTLKIQPAELGDSAVYLCASSTRTGDTTDTQYFGPGTRLTVL.